This T cell receptor (beta chain) came from a study of cytomegalovirus exposure and HLA in healthy donors. Primers included in the PCR were 60 Vbeta and 13 Jbeta primers. The repertoire was sequenced with immunoSEQ multiplex PCR; TCRdb's copy has only in-frame clones and lacks some. The data contain tens of thousands of clones, around 78% of them singletons. With respect to this clone: Its antigen is undetermined.

General study results and limits: With DRB1 most and HLA-C fewest, TCR association rates differed between HLA loci in a later analysis. CMV antigen specificity was confirmed in vitro for three CMV-associated chains.

Germline V gene data show CDR1 as SGHAT and CDR2 as FQNNGV. CDR3 length: 16 residues. V gave up 6 bases and J gave up 0 bases; unmatched junction bases: 6. The source is a male donor in good health and CMV-seropositive. The chain joins TRBV11-2 to TRBJ2-7; 12 bases fit TRBD2. Sequencing input: PBMCs. The CDR3, as DNA: TGTGCCAGCAGTCCAGCTAGCGGGAGGGCCTCCTACGAGCAGTACTTC. The encoded protein is CASSPASGRASYEQYF.